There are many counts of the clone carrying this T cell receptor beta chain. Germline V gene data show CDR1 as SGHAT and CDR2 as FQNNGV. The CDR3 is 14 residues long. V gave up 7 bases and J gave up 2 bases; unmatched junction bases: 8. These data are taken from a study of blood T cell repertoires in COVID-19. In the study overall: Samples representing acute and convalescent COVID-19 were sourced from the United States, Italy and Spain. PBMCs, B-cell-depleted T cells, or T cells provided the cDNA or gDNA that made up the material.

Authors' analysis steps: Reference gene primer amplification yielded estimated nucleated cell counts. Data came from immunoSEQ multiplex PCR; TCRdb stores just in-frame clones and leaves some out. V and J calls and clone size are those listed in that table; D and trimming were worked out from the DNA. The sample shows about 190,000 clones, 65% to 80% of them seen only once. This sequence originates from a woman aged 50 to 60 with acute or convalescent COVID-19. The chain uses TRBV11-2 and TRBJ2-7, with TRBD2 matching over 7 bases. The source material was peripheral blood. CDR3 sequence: CASTPRGGAYEQYF. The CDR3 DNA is TGTGCCAGCACTCCCCGGGGAGGGGCCTACGAGCAGTACTTC.